The present entry profiles one T cell receptor beta chain with its context. Its antigen is not known. Sequencing was performed with immunoSEQ multiplex PCR; in TCRdb, only in-frame clones are kept and a portion is missing. The table includes just over 20,000 clones, over 80% detected once. This specimen comes from a study of untreated major depressive disorder. General observations from the study: A comparatively small sample limits the generalizability of these findings. Differences in TRBV25-01 and TRBV02-01 usage did not reach significance.

Trimming removed 2 bases at V and 9 bases at J, with 11 bases between. This CDR3 comprises 13 residues. Germline CDR1 reads SGHAT; CDR2 reads FQNNGV. Every participant had European ancestry. Donors lacked major illness, comorbidities, regular medication, drug use, or heavy drinking. The clonotype originates from a man aged 30 to 45 in good health. The rearrangement links TRBV11-2 to TRBJ2-1; D call uncertain. The sample consisted of CD4+ T cells from PBMCs. The CDR3 sequence is CASSLRGDGEQFF. CDR3 in DNA: TGTGCCAGCAGCTTACGTGGTGACGGTGAGCAGTTCTTC. The whole variable domain, remainder taken from reference TRBV11-2 and TRBJ2-1, is EAGVAQSPRYKIIEKRQSVAFWCNPISGHATLYWYQQILGQGPKLLIQFQNNGVVDDSQLPKDRFSAERLKGVDSTLKIQPAKLEDSAVYLCASSLRGDGEQFFGPGTRLTVL.